This T cell receptor (beta chain) is from a study of blood T cell repertoires in COVID-19. Across the whole study: Both acute and convalescent COVID-19 samples were obtained from the United States, Italy and Spain.

Authors' data handling: How many nucleated cells were present was estimated from reference gene primer amplification. Produced via immunoSEQ multiplex PCR; TCRdb's table is partial and in-frame only. That table gives V, J and clone size, and the DNA gave D and trimming. The sample consists of roughly 200,000 clones, 85% to 90% of them appearing once. The CDR3 loop spans 15 amino acids. Germline CDR1 and CDR2: LNHDA and SQIVND (reference sequence). After removal of 5 bases from V and 6 bases from J, the junction contained 10 bases not matched to a gene. This receptor was identified in a man between 40 and 49 years old with active or convalescent COVID-19. Sample: peripheral blood. The genes are TRBV19 and TRBJ2-4; TRBD1 matches 7 bases. The CDR3 reads CASSPPWTGRNIQYF. In DNA form, the CDR3 reads TGTGCCAGTAGTCCCCCCTGGACAGGAAGAAACATTCAGTACTTC.